Below are 22 T cell receptor beta chains sequenced from a single sample in a study of blood T cell repertoires in COVID-19. Sequenced by immunoSEQ multiplex PCR; TCRdb stores in-frame clones only, minus some. The sample lists around 220,000 clones, around 88% occurring once. The sequenced sample was peripheral blood. The receptors stem from a man between 18 and 35 years old with active or convalescent COVID-19.

The gene calls are TRBV18 and TRBJ2-7; D not resolved. Trimming left V 3 bases short and J 0 bases short, with 9 bases between. CDR1 KGHSH and CDR2 LQKENI come from the germline V gene. The length of the CDR3 is 14 residues. This chain's CDR3 is CASSPATTSYEQYF. The CDR3 DNA sequence: TGTGCCAGCTCACCGGCCACAACCTCCTACGAGCAGTACTTC.

V and J are TRBV30 and TRBJ1-1, with a tentative D call TRBD1 (6 bases). CDR3 length: 14 residues. V was cut by 5 bases and J by 4 bases, with 17 bases left in between. Germline V gene data show CDR1 as GTSNPN and CDR2 as SVGIG (reference sequence). CDR3 in amino acids: CAWSQGSHGTEAFF. The DNA of the CDR3 is TGTGCCTGGTCGCAGGGGTCACATGGCACTGAAGCTTTCTTT.

The V gene is TRBV19, the J gene TRBJ2-7; perhaps TRBD1 as D (5 bases). Trimming shortened V by 6 bases and J by 3 bases, and 15 bases separated the two germline ends. This CDR3 region has 14 residues. Per germline, CDR1 LNHDA and CDR2 SQIVND (reference sequence). CDR3 region: CASREFGDSYEQYF. The DNA of the CDR3 is TGTGCCAGTAGGGAGTTTGGAGACAGCTACGAGCAGTACTTC.

V is TRBV29-1 and J is TRBJ2-7; a possible D gene is TRBD2 (5 bases). The CDR3 runs 14 residues. V gave up 2 bases and J gave up 2 bases, with 13 bases separating them. CDR1 and CDR2 from the germline V gene are SQVTM and ANQGSEA. CDR3 region: CSVELNPGAYEQYF. Here the CDR3 DNA reads TGCAGCGTTGAATTAAACCCCGGGGCCTACGAGCAGTACTTC.

The chain uses TRBV27 and TRBJ2-7; TRBD1 aligns across 8 bases. J gave up 1 base and V 5 bases, and 10 bases lay outside the gene matches. Germline V gene lookup returns CDR1 MNHEY and CDR2 SMNVEV (reference sequence). The CDR3 covers 16 residues. The CDR3 DNA reads TGTGCCAGCAGTCACCAGACAGGGGCAGGGTCCTACGAGCAGTACTTC. It specifies CASSHQTGAGSYEQYF.

V usage is TRBV6-5 and J usage is TRBJ2-1; 9 bases fit TRBD2. This CDR3 region has 16 residues. Germline V gene sequence: CDR1 MNHEY, CDR2 SVGAGI. With 2 bases clipped from V and 2 bases from J, the junction kept 4 bases outside the gene matches. This CDR3 reads CASSYRAGGTYNEQFF. The CDR3 nucleotides are TGTGCCAGCAGTTACCGGGCGGGAGGGACCTACAATGAGCAGTTCTTC.

This chain links TRBV28 with TRBJ1-2; TRBD1 matches at 7 bases. Germline V gives CDR1 MDHEN, CDR2 SYDVKM. The length of the CDR3 is 13 residues. Germline trimming cut 9 bases from V and 4 bases from J; bases unmatched to any gene: 8. CDR3 region: CASKSGTVYGYTF. The CDR3 nucleotides read TGTGCCAGTAAATCCGGGACAGTCTATGGCTACACCTTC.

The chain has TRBV29-1 and TRBJ2-2; 7 bases are a match to TRBD2. The CDR3 spans 14 residues. Germline assignment: CDR1 SQVTM and CDR2 ANQGSEA. The J segment lost 5 bases and the V segment lost 4 bases, leaving 7 bases of the junction unmatched. The CDR3 loop reads CSVAWRGGTGELFF. CDR3 in DNA: TGCAGCGTTGCGTGGAGGGGAGGGACCGGGGAGCTGTTTTTT.

V usage is TRBV19 and J usage is TRBJ2-5, with D possibly TRBD2 on 7 matching bases. The CDR3 is made up of 17 amino acids. V dropped 4 bases and J dropped 5 bases, with 23 bases sitting between them. CDR1 LNHDA and CDR2 SQIVND come from the germline V gene (reference sequence). CDR3 sequence reads: CASSRRGTNGGLETQYF. For the CDR3, the DNA is TGTGCCAGTAGTAGAAGAGGGACTAACGGGGGGCTGGAGACCCAGTACTTC.

The chain joins TRBV19 to TRBJ1-1; the D gene is possibly TRBD1 (5 bases). With 4 bases removed from V and 4 bases from J, the gap between germline ends came to 13 bases. The CDR3 sequence is 14 residues long. Germline loops: CDR1 LNHDA, CDR2 SQIVND (reference sequence). The CDR3 protein is CASSKKAGGTEAFF. CDR3 DNA sequence: TGTGCCAGTAGTAAGAAAGCCGGGGGCACTGAAGCTTTCTTT.

The gene calls are TRBV6-5 and TRBJ1-5; D is possibly TRBD1 (6 bases). V gave up 10 bases and J gave up 8 bases, with 21 bases separating them. CDR3 length: 14 amino acids. Germline loops: CDR1 MNHEY, CDR2 SVGAGI. The CDR3 coding sequence is TGTGCCACGTCCAGGGGCGCAGGGCGAGAGCCCCAGCATTTT. It yields the protein CATSRGAGREPQHF.

The J gene is TRBJ2-2, the V gene TRBV6-5; TRBD2 aligns across 12 bases. Germline V gives CDR1 MNHEY, CDR2 SVGAGI. After removal of 7 bases from V and 4 bases from J, the junction contained 4 bases not matched to a gene. The CDR3 runs 15 residues. DNA of the CDR3: TGTGCCAGCAAGACTAGCGGGAGCCGCACCGGGGAGCTGTTTTTT. Translating gives CASKTSGSRTGELFF.

This chain joins TRBV5-6 and TRBJ2-7; D perhaps matches TRBD2 (6 bases). The V end was cut by 0 bases, the J end by 4 bases, with 14 bases between. Germline assignment: CDR1 SGHDT and CDR2 YYEEEE. This CDR3 region has 15 residues. CDR3 amino acids: CASSLAPSGAYEQYF. CDR3 coding DNA: TGTGCCAGCAGCTTGGCCCCGTCGGGAGCTTACGAGCAGTACTTC.

The chain carries TRBV19 and TRBJ1-1; TRBD1 is a possible D gene (6 bases). V lost 1 base and J lost 4, with 10 bases in between. Looked up from germline, CDR1 is LNHDA and CDR2 is SQIVND (reference sequence). The CDR3 is made up of 14 amino acids. The CDR3 nucleotides are TGTGCCAGTAGTATAGGGGGGGGCCGCACTGAAGCTTTCTTT. Translating gives CASSIGGGRTEAFF.

The chain uses TRBV12-5 and TRBJ1-1, with D tentatively TRBD1 (6 bases). This CDR3 spans 14 amino acids. Trimming pared 2 bases from V and 1 base from J, leaving 8 bases between. Looked up from germline, CDR1 is LGHNT and CDR2 is FRNRAP. CDR3 residues: CASGLPGQNTEAFF. The CDR3 bases are TGTGCTAGTGGTTTGCCGGGACAGAACACTGAAGCTTTCTTT.

The rearrangement links TRBV18 to TRBJ2-1; TRBD1 agrees at 9 bases. The CDR3 is 16 residues long. The germline V gene encodes CDR1 KGHSH and CDR2 LQKENI. Trimming cost V 3 bases and J 6 bases; bases outside gene matches: 9. CDR3 sequence (DNA): TGTGCCAGCTCACCCATGGGACAGGGAGGCACCAATGAGCAGTTCTTC. This gives the protein CASSPMGQGGTNEQFF.

V gene TRBV19 combines with J gene TRBJ1-2; D is unresolved. The V end lost 6 bases, the J end lost 6 bases, and 17 bases lay between the germline ends. This CDR3 comprises 14 residues. CDR1 and CDR2 (germline): LNHDA, SQIVND (reference sequence). CDR3 residues: CASRNLPDSDGYTF. DNA of the CDR3: TGTGCCAGTAGAAACCTACCGGACTCCGATGGCTACACCTTC.

The chain recombines TRBV5-1 with TRBJ1-5; D remains unclear. Trimming removed 1 base from V and 0 bases from J, with 8 bases in between. The CDR3 extends over 15 amino acids. The germline V gene encodes CDR1 SGHRS and CDR2 YFSETQ. The CDR3 DNA is TGCGCCAGCAGCTTGTATGGAGATAGCAATCAGCCCCAGCATTTT. It yields the protein CASSLYGDSNQPQHF.

The rearrangement uses TRBV28 and TRBJ1-2; 10 nucleotides align to TRBD1. This CDR3 spans 15 amino acids. V was pared by 1 base and J by 8 bases, with 7 bases of the junction left unmatched. CDR1 MDHEN and CDR2 SYDVKM come from the germline V gene. The CDR3 sequence is CASSLSGQGIGGYTF. For the CDR3, the DNA is TGTGCCAGCAGTTTATCGGGACAGGGGATAGGAGGCTACACCTTC.

This chain links TRBV19 with TRBJ1-5; D unresolved. V lost 8 bases, J lost 16 bases, and 21 bases lay in between. The CDR3 is made up of 12 amino acids. Germline V gene data show CDR1 as LNHDA and CDR2 as SQIVND (reference sequence). The CDR3 DNA reads TGTGCCAGTGGAGTTGGAGGCCTCGGAGGACATTTT. Encoded protein: CASGVGGLGGHF.

The chain recombines TRBV3-1 (or the pseudogene TRBV3-2) with TRBJ2-4; no clear D. CDR1 is LGHDT and CDR2 is YNNKEL in the germline V gene (reference sequence). The V gene lost 3 bases and the J gene lost 4 bases, with 10 bases spanning the gap. This CDR3 is 14 amino acids long. CDR3 sequence: CASSHPRPKNIQYF. CDR3 in DNA: TGTGCCAGCAGCCATCCTAGGCCAAAAAACATTCAGTACTTC.

This chain joins TRBV6-5 and TRBJ2-5; 8 bases match TRBD1. The V segment lost 2 bases and the J segment 1 base; nucleotides outside the gene matches: 0. CDR1 MNHEY and CDR2 SVGAGI come from the germline V gene. CDR3 length: 14 residues. The CDR3 here is CASSYGTGQETQYF. CDR3 DNA sequence: TGTGCCAGCAGTTACGGGACAGGCCAAGAGACCCAGTACTTC.